This T cell receptor (beta chain) was identified during a study of beta chain features in type 1 diabetes. The entirety of the isolated RNA underwent reverse transcription, so expressed TCRB transcripts were sequenced. This table comes from immunoSEQ multiplex PCR, and its TCRdb copy is limited to in-frame clones, with some not included. The top ten hold about 0.025% of the sample, which has about 900,000 clones, roughly 17% seen once. This clone was seen a handful of times. Material for sequencing was naive CD4+ T cells from blood. The TCR sequence derives from a woman younger than 30 in good health.

CDR3 amino acids: CASSYSQREGYEQYF. The CDR3 nucleotides read TGTGCCAGCAGTTACTCGCAGCGGGAGGGCTACGAGCAGTACTTC. The V gene is TRBV6-6, the J gene TRBJ2-7; TRBD2 agrees at 10 bases. Germline V gene sequence: CDR1 MNHNY, CDR2 SVGAGI (reference sequence). CDR3 length equals 15 residues. The J segment lost 3 bases and the V segment lost 0 bases, leaving 2 bases of the junction unmatched.